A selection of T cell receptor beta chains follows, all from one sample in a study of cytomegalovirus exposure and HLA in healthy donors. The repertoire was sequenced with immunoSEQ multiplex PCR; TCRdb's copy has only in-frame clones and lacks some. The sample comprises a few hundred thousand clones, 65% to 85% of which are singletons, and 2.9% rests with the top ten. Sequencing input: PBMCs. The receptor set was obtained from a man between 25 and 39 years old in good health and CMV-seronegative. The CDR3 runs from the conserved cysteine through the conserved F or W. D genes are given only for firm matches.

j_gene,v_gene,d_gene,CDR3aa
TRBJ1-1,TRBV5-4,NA,CASSLFDREGTEAFF
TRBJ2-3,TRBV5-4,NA,CASSSDTTDTQYF
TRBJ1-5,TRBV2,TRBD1,CASSAGTGRNQPQHF
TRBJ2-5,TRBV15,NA,CATSEDSQETQYF
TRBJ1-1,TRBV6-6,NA,CASRTPGSEAFF
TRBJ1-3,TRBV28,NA,CASSSPLLGAGGNTIYF
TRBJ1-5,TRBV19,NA,CASSTSGGTLNQPQHF
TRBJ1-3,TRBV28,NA,CASSPLGNTIYF
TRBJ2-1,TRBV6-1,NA,CASSVLGSEQFF
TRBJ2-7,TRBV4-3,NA,CASSQDLTGVMTEQYF
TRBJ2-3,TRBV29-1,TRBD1,CSAPLGGPTDTQYF
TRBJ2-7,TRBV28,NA,CASSQLPLSYEQYF
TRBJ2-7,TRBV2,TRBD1,CASSYHRTGGTYEQYF
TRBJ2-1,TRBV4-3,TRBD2,CASSQDIGLAASYNEQFF
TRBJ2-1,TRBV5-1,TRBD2,CASSPRGGYNNEQFF
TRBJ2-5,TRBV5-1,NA,CASSVGGPQETQYF
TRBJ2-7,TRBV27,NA,CASKLRATSYEQYF
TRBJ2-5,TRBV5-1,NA,CASSSLVVETQYF
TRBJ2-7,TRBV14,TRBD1,CASTQGAGYEQYF
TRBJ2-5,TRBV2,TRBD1,CASIGDRGQRKETQYF
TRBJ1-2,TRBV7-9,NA,CASSLDQGPYGYTF
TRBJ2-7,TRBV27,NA,CASSLQGQPEQYF
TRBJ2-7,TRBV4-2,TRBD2,CASSQAGGLLRYEQYF
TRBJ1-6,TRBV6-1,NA,CASSEARVNSPLHF
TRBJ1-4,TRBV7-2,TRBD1,CASSLKGQFAEKLFF
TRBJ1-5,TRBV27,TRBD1,CASSLAINPGDRDYSNQPQHF
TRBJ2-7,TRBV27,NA,CASSYRVRGYEQYF
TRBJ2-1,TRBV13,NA,CASSPVGGSYNEQFF
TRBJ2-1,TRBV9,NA,CASSVGVNEQFF
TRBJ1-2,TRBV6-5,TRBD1,CASSPSGTGNYGYTF
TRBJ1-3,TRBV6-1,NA,CASSEERGLLSGNTIYF
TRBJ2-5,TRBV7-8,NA,CASSLSGLETQYF
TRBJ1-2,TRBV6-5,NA,CASTPGGPDGYTF
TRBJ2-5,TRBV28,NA,CASSYAASVNQYF
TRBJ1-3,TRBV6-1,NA,CASTWGLNTIYF
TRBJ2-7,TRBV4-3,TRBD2,CASSQDPGTSGYEQYF
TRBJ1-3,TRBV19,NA,CASSRLGPERGGNTIYF
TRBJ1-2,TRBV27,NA,CASSLYPQRRKEAGYTF
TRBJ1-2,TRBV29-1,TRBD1,CSVQGDRPFGYTF
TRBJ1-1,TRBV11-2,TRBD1,CASSPPDRAPEAFF
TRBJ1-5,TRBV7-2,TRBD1,CASSRDRLNQPQHF
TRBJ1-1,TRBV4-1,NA,CASSQQGLGEAFF
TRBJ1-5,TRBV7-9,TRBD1,CASSLKGAGQPQHF
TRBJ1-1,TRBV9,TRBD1,CASSRKDFRDSSHEAFF
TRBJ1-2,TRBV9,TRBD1,CASRARTGDVYGYTF